The 18 T cell receptor beta chains listed next were all sequenced from one sample in a study of a mutant IDH1 vaccine in newly diagnosed glioma. Time point denoted: baseline, week 1 (first vaccination visit). Treatment denoted: pre-vaccination baseline after standard-of-care therapy. Assay used: immunoSEQ multiplex PCR; TCRdb lists only in-frame clones, some missing. The profile shows fewer than 45,000 clones, approximately 92% of them singletons. The starting material was PBMCs, obtained from a glioma patient treated with radiotherapy, temozolomide or both. The receptor source for this set is a man aged 18-30 years with glioma.

The chain combines TRBV7-9 with TRBJ2-3; unclear D gene. Per germline, CDR1 SEHNR and CDR2 FQNEAQ (reference sequence). The germline V and J ends were trimmed by 1 base and 6 bases, with 5 bases remaining between them. The CDR3 runs to 12 residues. The CDR3 reads CASSLDTDTQYF. CDR3 in DNA: TGTGCCAGCAGCTTAGACACTGATACGCAGTATTTT.

The chain recombines TRBV19 with TRBJ2-7; D not certain. This CDR3 region has 14 residues. CDR1 and CDR2 from the germline V gene are LNHDA and SQIVND (reference sequence). V gave up 5 bases and J gave up 0 bases, with 11 bases separating them. CDR3 region: CASSATTSSYEQYF. The CDR3 bases are TGTGCCAGTAGTGCAACGACCTCCTCCTACGAGCAGTACTTC.

The J gene is TRBJ1-1, the V gene TRBV6-5; D not resolved. CDR1 MNHEY and CDR2 SVGAGI come from the germline V gene. The CDR3 length is 14 residues. V gave up 4 bases and J gave up 1 base, with 10 bases separating them. Written as DNA, the CDR3 is TGTGCCAGCAGTTTCGGGCGGCAGAACACTGAAGCTTTCTTT. It specifies CASSFGRQNTEAFF.

The chain has TRBV6-5 and TRBJ2-1; D unresolved. CDR3 size: 15 residues. CDR1 MNHEY and CDR2 SVGAGI come from the germline V gene. The germline V and J ends were trimmed by 6 bases and 4 bases, with 16 bases remaining between them. In DNA form, the CDR3 reads TGTGCCAGCAGCCTCAACTACCCTGGGTACAATGAGCAGTTCTTC. It is translated as CASSLNYPGYNEQFF.

The chain combines TRBV6-6 with TRBJ2-2, with D possibly called TRBD1 or TRBD2 (5 bases each). The CDR3 length is 16 residues. Germline assignment: CDR1 MNHNY and CDR2 SVGAGI (reference sequence). Trimming cost V 7 bases and J 6 bases, with 21 bases left between them. CDR3 nucleotide sequence: TGTGCCAGCACCACTGGATGGGGGTCGGTGGCCGGGGAGCTGTTTTTT. Its translation is CASTTGWGSVAGELFF.

The CDR3 reads CASSLSRGTDTQYF. The CDR3 nucleotides read TGTGCCAGCAGCTTAAGCAGGGGCACAGATACGCAGTATTTT. V gene TRBV11-2 combines with J gene TRBJ2-3, with a weak D call TRBD1 (5 bases). Germline-derived CDR1 and CDR2 are SGHAT and FQNNGV. The CDR3 length is 14 residues. Trimming shortened V by 2 bases and J by 1 base, and 7 bases separated the two germline ends.

The chain carries TRBV6-5 and TRBJ2-7; 9 bases match TRBD1. V lost 6 bases and J lost 5; bases outside the gene matches: 8. The CDR3 runs to 14 residues. Germline V CDR1 and CDR2: MNHEY, SVGAGI. The CDR3 bases are TGTGCCAGCAGGCCAATCACAGGGGGCCACGAGCAGTACTTC. Protein product: CASRPITGGHEQYF.

The rearrangement links TRBV6-5 to TRBJ2-7, with a tentative D call TRBD1 (6 bases). Trimming took off 7 bases at V and 12 bases at J, with 19 bases between the two ends. From germline, CDR1 is MNHEY and CDR2 SVGAGI. This CDR3 comprises 12 residues. The CDR3 region is CASKVPQGQLYF. In DNA, the CDR3 is TGTGCCAGCAAGGTACCACAGGGCCAGCTGTACTTC.

V and J are TRBV19 and TRBJ2-7; TRBD2 agrees at 7 bases. The germline V gene has CDR1 LNHDA and CDR2 SQIVND (reference sequence). The junction had 3 bases not matched to a gene; V was cut back by 3 bases and J by 4 bases. This CDR3 contains 13 residues. This chain's CDR3 is CASSMLGGYEQYF. CDR3 bases: TGTGCCAGTAGTATGTTGGGAGGGTACGAGCAGTACTTC.

V and J are TRBV4-2 and TRBJ2-5, with 9 bases aligning to TRBD1. Per the germline V gene, CDR1 is LGHNA and CDR2 is YNFKEQ. The J segment lost 1 base and the V segment lost 3 bases, leaving 9 bases of the junction unmatched. CDR3 size: 17 residues. CDR3 loop: CASSQLPGQGIQETQYF. DNA of the CDR3: TGTGCCAGCAGCCAGTTACCGGGACAGGGAATCCAAGAGACCCAGTACTTC.

The chain is built from TRBV6-6 and TRBJ2-5; D not certain. CDR3 length: 11 residues. Germline V gene lookup returns CDR1 MNHNY and CDR2 SVGAGI (reference sequence). V was pared by 6 bases and J by 5 bases, with 7 bases between. CDR3: CASSNGETQYF. The CDR3 bases are TGTGCCAGCAGCAATGGGGAGACCCAGTACTTC.

The chain uses TRBV9 and TRBJ1-1, with a tentative D call TRBD1 (6 bases). The ends were cut back, 3 bases at V and 3 bases at J, with 12 bases in the middle. The CDR3 extends over 14 amino acids. Germline values: CDR1 SGDLS, CDR2 YYNGEE. The CDR3 DNA is TGTGCCAGCAGCGGTGGTGGGGGCTACACTGAAGCTTTCTTT. This sequence encodes CASSGGGGYTEAFF.

The CDR3 DNA follows: TGTGCCAGCAGCTTCTTGGCCTACGAGCAGTACTTC. Translation: CASSFLAYEQYF. The chain couples TRBV5-6 to TRBJ2-7; D is ambiguous. The CDR3 covers 12 residues. V dropped 2 bases and J dropped 2 bases, with 5 bases sitting between them. Germline CDR1 is SGHDT and CDR2 is YYEEEE.

V usage is TRBV27 and J usage is TRBJ2-4; 10 bases agree with TRBD1. CDR1 is MNHEY and CDR2 is SMNVEV in the germline V gene (reference sequence). This CDR3 contains 13 residues. V shed 9 bases and J 3 bases; nucleotides not matched to a gene: 2. The CDR3 is CASRTGGKNIQYF. For the CDR3, the DNA is TGTGCCAGTAGGACAGGGGGCAAAAACATTCAGTACTTC.

This clone has more than one count but fewer than ten. V gene TRBV5-4 combines with J gene TRBJ1-3; possible D gene TRBD1, 6 bases. The V end was cut by 5 bases, the J end by 1 base, with 16 bases between. The CDR3 spans 16 residues. CDR1 SGHNT and CDR2 YYREEE come from the germline V gene (reference sequence). CDR3 sequence reads: CASSYTGLVSGNTIYF. CDR3 sequence (DNA): TGTGCCAGCAGTTATACAGGGTTGGTATCTGGAAACACCATATATTTT.

The chain couples TRBV7-2 to TRBJ2-7; 13 bases match TRBD2. CDR3 length equals 15 residues. Germline CDR1 and CDR2: SGHTA and FQGNSA. J gave up 1 base and V 6 bases, and 3 bases lay outside the gene matches. CDR3 bases: TGTGCCAGCAGGTTGGGACTAGCGGGATCCTACGAGCAGTACTTC. It codes for CASRLGLAGSYEQYF.

The chain is built from TRBV6-5 and TRBJ2-7; TRBD1 is a possible D gene (6 bases). Deletions cut 6 bases from V and 3 bases from J, with 15 bases between. The CDR3 sequence is 14 residues long. CDR1 and CDR2 (germline): MNHEY, SVGAGI. DNA of the CDR3: TGTGCCAGCAGCCGTACCCAGGGGATCTACGAGCAGTACTTC. Residues: CASSRTQGIYEQYF.

The chain has TRBV6-6 and TRBJ2-5, with D perhaps matching TRBD1 (7 bases). Germline lookup yields CDR1 MNHNY and CDR2 SVGAGI (reference sequence). Trimming removed 6 bases at V and 5 bases at J, with 16 bases between. This CDR3 contains 14 residues. This CDR3 is CASSRQGGGETQYF. CDR3 sequence (DNA): TGTGCCAGCAGCCGACAGGGTGGGGGGGAGACCCAGTACTTC.